This is a list of T cell receptor beta chains from one sample in a study of shared clonotypes between healthy human individuals. This table comes from immunoSEQ multiplex PCR, and its TCRdb copy is limited to in-frame clones, with some not included. The sample gives 1 million to 1.2 million clones, roughly 77% of which show up once; 0.7% to 0.95% is in the top ten. The sequenced sample was memory CD4+ T cells from PBMCs. The receptors shown here come from a young man in good health. Some clones in this sample may be carry-over from other donors' samples. CDR3s leave out the opening cysteine and the closing phenylalanine or tryptophan. Each record gives: V gene, CDR3 protein.

v_call: TRBV2
cdr3_aa: ASSSPPPMNTEAF

v_call: TRBV28
cdr3_aa: ASTPSLPGGAF

v_call: TRBV27
cdr3_aa: ASSLRQGDYGYT

v_call: TRBV7-9
cdr3_aa: ASSSRTSGQETQY

v_call: TRBV28
cdr3_aa: ASSSTGPTDTQY

v_call: TRBV27
cdr3_aa: ASRSYVPGRVWYGYT

v_call: TRBV10-2
cdr3_aa: ASTPGTGIHEQY

v_call: TRBV11-2
cdr3_aa: ASSSNSLPGNTIY

v_call: TRBV28
cdr3_aa: AVTSAGEAYEQY

v_call: TRBV7-2
cdr3_aa: ASSGTYQFLADTQY

v_call: TRBV11-1
cdr3_aa: ASSFNQGAEAF

v_call: TRBV2
cdr3_aa: ASSDGQLNTEAF

v_call: TRBV7-8
cdr3_aa: ASSLRMTSGNYNEQF